This TCR beta chain comes out of a study of cytomegalovirus exposure and HLA in healthy donors. Study results and limitations: Usually a TCR sequence was rare, but some public TCRs were found in many donors.

About this clone: The antigen remains undetermined.

The PCR was carried out with 60 Vbeta primers and 13 Jbeta primers. Assay used: immunoSEQ multiplex PCR; TCRdb lists only in-frame clones, some missing. The sample lists 100,000 to 150,000 clones, 77% occurring once. V lost 3 bases to trimming and J lost 0 bases, with 16 bases between them. Germline V gives CDR1 SGDLS, CDR2 YYNGEE. This CDR3 is 17 amino acids long. The chain combines TRBV9 with TRBJ2-1; a possible D gene is TRBD2 (5 bases). The sequence derives from a middle-aged woman in good health and CMV-seropositive. The specimen was PBMCs. For the CDR3, the DNA is TGTGCCAGCAGCGACCCTAGGACGGGGAGCTCCTACAATGAGCAGTTCTTC. Translating gives CASSDPRTGSSYNEQFF.